Listed below are T cell receptor beta chains from one sample, sequenced in a study of cytomegalovirus exposure and HLA in healthy donors. The protocol was immunoSEQ multiplex PCR, while the TCRdb copy is restricted to in-frame clones and leaves out a portion. The sample lists 100,000 to 150,000 clones, around 90% occurring once. Source material: PBMCs. These receptor sequences come from a woman between 18 and 30 years old in good health and CMV-seronegative. CDR3s include the opening cysteine and the closing phenylalanine or tryptophan. A D gene is named only where the DNA matches it firmly. Size tells how often a clone was seen (once, few, many) or the class of an expanded clone, and some rows leave it out.

TRBJ2-3 NA NA TRBV11-2 TGTGCCAGCAGGCGTCAGCGGTCGACAGATACGCAGTATTTT CASRRQRSTDTQYF
TRBJ1-1 once TRBD1 TRBV27 TGTGCCAGCAGTCAAAACCCGACAGGGGGCGGAGCCGAAGCTTTCTTT CASSQNPTGGGAEAFF
TRBJ2-5 NA NA TRBV10-3 TGTGCCATCAGTGAGGCGGCTAGACGCCAAGAGACCCAGTACTTC CAISEAARRQETQYF
TRBJ2-1 NA NA TRBV27 TGTGCCAGCAGTTTAGGGACTTTCTACAATGAGCAGTTCTTC CASSLGTFYNEQFF
TRBJ2-7 NA NA TRBV12-5 TGTGCTAGTGGTTTTTTAGGGAGATTCCCCCCCGAGCAGTACTTC CASGFLGRFPPEQYF
TRBJ1-3 NA NA TRBV14 TGTGCCAGCAGCCCCACAGTTGGAAACACCATATATTTT CASSPTVGNTIYF
TRBJ2-7 NA TRBD2 TRBV5-6 TGTGCCAGCCAACCCCGGTGGGCTAGCGGGAGACACGAGCAGTACTTC CASQPRWASGRHEQYF
TRBJ1-2 NA NA TRBV7-9 TGTGCCAGCAGCCGCCTTCCCCGGGATGGCTACACCTTC CASSRLPRDGYTF
TRBJ2-7 NA NA TRBV6-1 TGTGCCAGCAGTGAAGTGACTGCCTCCTACGAGCAGTACTTC CASSEVTASYEQYF
TRBJ2-3 NA NA TRBV6-5 TGTGCCAGCAGTCGTCGAGGGGGTACAGATACGCAGTATTTT CASSRRGGTDTQYF
TRBJ1-5 NA TRBD1 TRBV28 TGTGCCAGCAGAGGCAGGGGGATTCATAGCAATCAGCCCCAGCATTTT CASRGRGIHSNQPQHF
TRBJ1-3 NA TRBD1 TRBV5-1 TGCGCCAGCAGCCAGGGACAGATGAGCTCTGGAAACACCATATATTTT CASSQGQMSSGNTIYF
TRBJ2-7 NA TRBD1 TRBV29-1 TGCAGCGTAACCGCGGGACAGGGCTACGAGCAGTACTTC CSVTAGQGYEQYF
TRBJ1-2 NA NA TRBV6-5 TGTGCCAGCCGAATTAGCGGCAGGGTGGATGGCTACACCTTC CASRISGRVDGYTF
TRBJ1-1 NA NA TRBV7-2 TGTGCCAGCAGCTTCTATCGACAGTTTTTGAACACTGAAGCTTTCTTT CASSFYRQFLNTEAFF
TRBJ1-2 NA TRBD1 TRBV5-8 TGTGCCAGCAGTTCTCCGGGACAGCGGTACTATGGCTACACCTTC CASSSPGQRYYGYTF
TRBJ1-2 NA TRBD1 TRBV11-2 TGTGCCAGCAGCTCGACAGGGGCCGGGGGCTACACCTTC CASSSTGAGGYTF
TRBJ1-2 NA NA TRBV9 TGTGCCAGCAGTTACGGGGGGATTGACTATGGCTACACCTTC CASSYGGIDYGYTF
TRBJ2-7 NA TRBD2 TRBV6-1 TGTGCCAGCAGTGGGGTCGGGACTAGCGGTTTGTCCTACGAGCAGTACTTC CASSGVGTSGLSYEQYF
TRBJ1-1 NA NA TRBV15 TGTGCCACCAGGGGCCTAGAGGGCACTGAAGCTTTCTTT CATRGLEGTEAFF
TRBJ2-1 NA TRBD2 TRBV28 TGTGCCAGCAGTCGGAGACTAGCGGGAGTGAAGTACAATGAGCAGTTCTTC CASSRRLAGVKYNEQFF
TRBJ1-3 NA NA TRBV28 TGTGCCAGCAGTCAATCCTCCGGACCCAGGACAAACTCTGGAAACACCATATATTTT CASSQSSGPRTNSGNTIYF